The 26 T cell receptor beta chains in this list originate from one sample, sequenced in a study of T-cell memory formation after mild COVID-19. Each CDR3 protein is one row after TCRdb ran MiXCR on the 5' RACE reads. Of 300,000 to 400,000 distinct CDR3 sequences in the sample, 25% to 30% were seen once. Sample: PBMCs or a T cell subset sorted from them (not recorded which). These receptors originate from an adult woman who had mild COVID-19 (a few samples of this study predate the infection). Cell type and time point are not known.

This clonotype was observed a handful of times. The rearrangement links TRBV20-1 to TRBJ1-2; D is unclear. The germline gives CDR1 DFQATT, CDR2 SNEGSKA (reference sequence). The CDR3 is 11 residues long. Trimming cost V 3 bases and J 8 bases, with 10 bases left between them. CDR3 DNA: TGCAGTGCTAGCACCCGGGAGGGCTACACCTTC. Amino acid sequence: CSASTREGYTF.

The V and J genes are TRBV7-9 and TRBJ2-2, with 11 bases that match TRBD2. The CDR3 sequence is 16 residues long. V dropped 4 bases and J dropped 0; count of bases not matched to a gene: 1. Germline V gene sequence: CDR1 SEHNR, CDR2 FQNEAQ (reference sequence). The CDR3 DNA reads as TGTGCCAGCAGCTGGACTAGCGGGTCGAACACCGGGGAGCTGTTTTTT. Translating it yields CASSWTSGSNTGELFF.

This clonotype was recorded at least ten times. The J gene is TRBJ2-2, the V gene TRBV7-8; tentative D call: TRBD2 (5 bases). V was shortened by 1 base and J by 6 bases, with 9 bases between the two germline ends. Germline V gene lookup returns CDR1 SGHVS and CDR2 FQNEAQ. CDR3 length: 14 residues. The CDR3 DNA sequence: TGTGCCAGCAGCTTAGATCTAGCCGCCGGGGAGCTGTTTTTT. Translated: CASSLDLAAGELFF.

This clonotype was recorded a few times. The chain is built from TRBV10-2 and TRBJ1-1; D is ambiguous. CDR1 and CDR2 from the germline V gene are WSHSY and SAAADI. V lost 1 base and J lost 1, with 7 bases in between. There are 14 residues in the CDR3. The CDR3 loop reads CASSEFQTNTEAFF. CDR3 sequence (DNA): TGCGCCAGCAGTGAGTTTCAGACGAACACTGAAGCTTTCTTT.

This sequence joins TRBV27 and TRBJ2-7, with 7 bases identical to TRBD1. This CDR3 comprises 17 residues. Germline V CDR1 and CDR2: MNHEY, SMNVEV (reference sequence). With 4 bases clipped from V and 3 bases from J, the junction kept 15 bases outside the gene matches. The CDR3 reads CASSWLTAGGVHYEQYF. The DNA for the CDR3 is TGTGCCAGCAGTTGGTTAACCGCAGGGGGAGTTCACTACGAGCAGTACTTC.

The chain uses TRBV5-1 and TRBJ2-6; D is uncertain. The germline gives CDR1 SGHRS, CDR2 YFSETQ. CDR3 length equals 16 residues. V was trimmed by 7 bases and J by 7 bases, leaving 21 bases between them. The DNA of the CDR3 is TGCGCCAGCCTTGGGCAAGTGGGAAATGGAGCCAACGTCCTGACTTTC. Translating gives CASLGQVGNGANVLTF.

This clonotype was seen a handful of times. The chain carries TRBV19 and TRBJ1-2; the D is unclear. The ends were cut back, 6 bases at V and 8 bases at J, with 31 bases in the middle. Germline values: CDR1 LNHDA, CDR2 SQIVND (reference sequence). This CDR3 region has 18 residues. The CDR3 protein is CASRPGYYGVPSNKGYTF. As DNA, the CDR3 is TGTGCCAGTAGACCCGGATACTACGGCGTTCCAAGCAATAAGGGCTACACCTTC.

This clonotype was detected a few times. The chain links TRBV7-8 to TRBJ1-2; D is uncertain. This CDR3 is 15 amino acids long. V lost 0 bases, J lost 0 bases, and 8 bases lay in between. The germline V gene has CDR1 SGHVS and CDR2 FQNEAQ. The CDR3 coding sequence is TGTGCCAGCAGCTTAGCATTAAGGTCTAACTATGGCTACACCTTC. Protein product: CASSLALRSNYGYTF.

This clonotype was detected a few times. The V and J genes are TRBV7-9 and TRBJ2-3; the D gene is possibly TRBD2 (6 bases). In germline, CDR1 is SEHNR, CDR2 FQNEAQ (reference sequence). The ends were cut back, 4 bases at V and 5 bases at J, with 19 bases in the middle. This CDR3 has 16 residues. This chain's CDR3 is CASSSLRERRGDTQYF. The CDR3, as DNA: TGTGCCAGCAGCTCTCTCCGGGAGCGACGGGGAGATACGCAGTATTTT.

This clonotype was seen more than once but under ten times. One junction end disagrees with the germline gene, perhaps due to a read error. The V call is TRBV20-1, the J call TRBJ2-3, with TRBD2 identical over 10 bases. The CDR3 is 18 amino acids. Germline CDR1 is DFQATT and CDR2 is SNEGSKA (reference sequence). Here the CDR3 reads CSARAGTSVSTSTDTQYF. DNA for the CDR3: TGCAGTGCCAGAGCCGGGACTAGCGTATCGACTAGCACAGATACGCAGTATTTT.

Many counts were recorded for this clonotype. The chain uses TRBV7-9 and TRBJ2-7, with TRBD2 matching 14 bases. V gave up 4 bases and J gave up 7 bases; unmatched junction bases: 15. This CDR3 has 18 residues. CDR1 is SEHNR, CDR2 FQNEAQ, per germline (reference sequence). Here the CDR3 DNA reads TGTGCCAGCAGCTCCGGGACTAGCGGGAGAGGGTTGCCTTGGGAGCAGTACTTC. It yields the protein CASSSGTSGRGLPWEQYF.

V usage is TRBV5-1 and J usage is TRBJ2-1, with TRBD1 identical over 9 bases. In germline, CDR1 is SGHRS, CDR2 YFSETQ. The V gene end was trimmed by 0 bases and the J gene end by 5 bases; junction bases not matched to a gene: 6. The CDR3 runs to 16 residues. CDR3 coding DNA: TGCGCCAGCAGCTTGGGCGGGACAGGGCCAGACAATGAGCAGTTCTTC. It specifies CASSLGGTGPDNEQFF.

The J gene is TRBJ2-5, the V gene TRBV5-6; D is unresolved. Germline V gene sequence: CDR1 SGHDT, CDR2 YYEEEE. The CDR3 consists of 16 residues. V shed 3 bases and J shed 2 bases, with 17 bases lying between them. The CDR3 sequence: CASSYDFRAAQETQYF. CDR3 coding DNA: TGTGCCAGCAGCTACGACTTCCGGGCCGCGCAAGAGACCCAGTACTTC.

This chain joins TRBV12-3 or TRBV12-4 and TRBJ1-1; D may be TRBD1 (6 bases). V lost 7 bases, J lost 4 bases, and 16 bases lay in between. The CDR3 extends over 14 amino acids. In DNA, the CDR3 is TGTGCCAGCACCCCCCTCCAGGGGAGCACTGAAGCTTTCTTT. As protein: CASTPLQGSTEAFF.

The genes are TRBV5-1 and TRBJ2-3, with 8 bases fitting TRBD1. Germline trimming cut 4 bases from V and 4 bases from J; bases unmatched to any gene: 5. The CDR3 totals 14 residues. Germline CDR1 and CDR2: SGHRS and YFSETQ. The CDR3 DNA reads as TGCGCCAGCAGCACCGGACAGGGTTCAGATACGCAGTATTTT. Protein product: CASSTGQGSDTQYF.

V usage is TRBV7-9 and J usage is TRBJ2-7; 8 bases agree with TRBD2. The CDR3 covers 15 residues. The germline V gene has CDR1 SEHNR and CDR2 FQNEAQ (reference sequence). Trimming at V came to 2 bases and at J to 3 bases, leaving 6 bases not matched to a gene. The DNA for the CDR3 is TGTGCCAGCAGCTTATTCGGGACTAGAGTCTACGAGCAGTACTTC. Encoded protein: CASSLFGTRVYEQYF.

The chain joins TRBV25-1 to TRBJ1-1, with D maybe TRBD1 (6 bases). The germline V gene has CDR1 MGHDK and CDR2 SYGVNS. Trimming removed 7 bases from V and 10 bases from J, with 13 bases in between. The CDR3 spans 11 residues. The CDR3 nucleotides are TGTGCCAGCAATCGGGGACAAAGAGCTTTCTTT. It yields the protein CASNRGQRAFF.

This sequence joins TRBV19 and TRBJ2-5, with 7 bases aligning to TRBD1. Germline V gives CDR1 LNHDA, CDR2 SQIVND (reference sequence). The CDR3 loop spans 15 amino acids. V lost 3 bases, J lost 5 bases, and 9 bases stayed unmatched. Written as DNA, the CDR3 is TGTGCCAGTAGTATGAGGACAGGCCTATCGGAGACCCAGTACTTC. This translates into CASSMRTGLSETQYF.

The V call is TRBV12-3 or TRBV12-4, the J call TRBJ1-2, with D possibly being TRBD1 (6 bases). CDR3 size: 14 residues. V was trimmed by 8 bases and J by 4 bases, leaving 17 bases between them. The chain's CDR3 is CASDGGQGSYGYTF. The CDR3 nucleotides read TGTGCCAGCGACGGGGGGCAGGGGAGCTATGGCTACACCTTC.

V gene TRBV7-9 combines with J gene TRBJ2-5, with D perhaps given as TRBD1 or TRBD2 (5 bases each). Germline loops: CDR1 SEHNR, CDR2 FQNEAQ (reference sequence). V lost 4 bases, J lost 1 base, and 13 bases lay in between. This CDR3 is built from 15 residues. Here the CDR3 reads CASSYRDQGQETQYF. Written as DNA, the CDR3 is TGTGCCAGCAGCTACCGGGACCAGGGCCAAGAGACCCAGTACTTC.

This clonotype was counted between two and nine times. The chain joins TRBV12-3 or TRBV12-4 to TRBJ2-2; TRBD2 agrees at 10 bases. Trimming at V came to 6 bases and at J to 7 bases, leaving 8 bases not matched to a gene. The CDR3 is 15 residues long. CDR3 protein: CASSTGTSVIGELFF. In nucleotides, the CDR3 is TGTGCCAGCAGCACCGGGACTAGCGTCATCGGGGAGCTGTTTTTT.

The chain has TRBV19 and TRBJ1-2; D ambiguous. This CDR3 region has 12 residues. Germline V gene data show CDR1 as LNHDA and CDR2 as SQIVND (reference sequence). Trimming stripped 10 bases from V and 4 bases from J, with 13 bases between. As DNA, the CDR3 is TGTGCCATCTGGGGAGGAACCTATGGCTACACCTTC. Its protein product is CAIWGGTYGYTF.

This chain joins TRBV24-1 and TRBJ2-3, with a possible D match to TRBD2 (6 bases). V was shortened by 4 bases and J by 2 bases, with 15 bases between the two germline ends. This CDR3 is built from 16 residues. From germline, CDR1 is KGHDR and CDR2 SFDVKD. The chain's CDR3 is CATSDTGTSTTDTQYF. Written as DNA, the CDR3 is TGTGCCACCAGTGACACCGGGACTTCCACCACAGATACGCAGTATTTT.

The CDR3 sequence: CASSLDSFNEQFF. The CDR3 nucleotides are TGTGCCAGCAGTTTGGACAGTTTCAATGAGCAGTTCTTC. The chain carries TRBV6-5 and TRBJ2-1; D is possibly TRBD1 (6 bases). Germline lookup yields CDR1 MNHEY and CDR2 SVGAGI. CDR3 length: 13 amino acids. V lost 4 bases to trimming and J lost 6 bases, with 10 bases between them.

The rearrangement joins TRBV7-8 to TRBJ1-2; a possible D gene is TRBD1 (5 bases). Trimming took 0 bases from V and 5 from J, leaving 7 bases between them. Germline V gives CDR1 SGHVS, CDR2 FQNEAQ. The CDR3 loop spans 13 amino acids. CDR3 protein: CASSLAGRYGYTF. The DNA of the CDR3 is TGTGCCAGCAGCTTAGCGGGACGGTATGGCTACACCTTC.

J is TRBJ2-4 and V is TRBV12-3 or TRBV12-4, with D tentatively TRBD1 (6 bases). This CDR3 spans 17 amino acids. V lost 3 bases, J lost 0 bases, and 15 bases lay in between. Here the CDR3 DNA reads TGTGCCAGCAGTTTTAGGAGACAGGCCGAAGCCAAAAACATTCAGTACTTC. Protein product: CASSFRRQAEAKNIQYF.